The clone carrying this T cell receptor beta chain has a count of ten or more. The antigen is unknown. The data are from a study of glioma-infiltrating T cells. Trimming removed 7 bases at V and 2 bases at J, with 14 bases between. The CDR3 has 14 residues. Germline lookup yields CDR1 SGHTA and CDR2 FQGNSA. Amplification of TCR alpha and beta CDR3 regions from RNA used iRepertoire nested multiplex PCR. For one-step reverse transcription and amplification, about 90-450 ng of tissue mRNA or PBMC total RNA was used. Via MiXCR, TCRdb re-called the multiplex PCR reads, giving one row per CDR3 protein. The sample includes 95,000 to 150,000 distinct CDR3 sequences, approximately 25% of them seen just once. General observations from the study: Above-expected tissue-blood divergence occurred in all gliomas, most in low-grade ones.

This sequence was found in a human donor with low-grade glioma or glioblastoma, undergoing nonglioma brain surgery, or in good health (not recorded which). The gene calls are TRBV7-2 and TRBJ1-1, with D maybe TRBD1 (6 bases). The specimen was glioma tissue, nonneoplastic brain tissue, or PBMCs (not recorded which). The CDR3 DNA follows: TGTGCCAGCAACGTCGGACAGAGTAACACTGAAGCTTTCTTT. Its protein is CASNVGQSNTEAFF.